This TCR beta chain derives from a study of blood T cell repertoires in COVID-19. Overall study context: Samples of COVID-19 (acute and convalescent) were obtained from the United States, Italy and Spain. The analysed material was cDNA or gDNA that came from T cells, B-cell-depleted T cells, or PBMCs.

This clone was seen a handful of times. In the authors' methods: Reference gene primers were amplified, and this amplification served to estimate nucleated cell counts. Sequencing used immunoSEQ multiplex PCR; TCRdb keeps in-frame clones, though not all of them. The DNA gave D and trimming, while V, J and clone size come from that table. The table has about 140,000 clones, roughly nine tenths seen once. Per germline, CDR1 LGHDT and CDR2 YNNKEL (reference sequence). The V gene lost 1 base and the J gene lost 7 bases, with 10 bases spanning the gap. The length of the CDR3 is 14 residues. Sequencing was performed on peripheral blood. The TCR sequence derives from a human donor in a cohort sampled during active COVID-19. The gene calls are TRBV3-1 (or the pseudogene TRBV3-2) and TRBJ2-2; TRBD2 might be the D (5 bases). CDR3 protein: CASSQGGGGGELFF. The CDR3, as DNA: TGTGCCAGCAGCCAAGGAGGAGGTGGCGGGGAGCTGTTTTTT.